The T cell receptor beta chain described here comes from a study of T cell changes during pregnancy in multiple sclerosis. Produced via immunoSEQ multiplex PCR; TCRdb's table is partial and in-frame only. The profile covers 90,000 to 100,000 clones, with around 92% appearing a single time and approximately 2.2% taken by the ten largest. J lost 3 bases, V lost 0 bases, and 2 bases had no gene match. Germline CDR1 SQVTM, CDR2 ANQGSEA. CDR3 length equals 15 residues. Source: peripheral blood, taken in the third trimester of pregnancy. This TCR derives from a female donor with multiple sclerosis, enrolled in a pregnancy study. V is TRBV29-1 and J is TRBJ2-7, with 13 bases matching TRBD2. CDR3 protein: CSVEDRTSGSYEQYF. As DNA, the CDR3 is TGCAGCGTTGAAGATCGGACTAGCGGGAGCTACGAGCAGTACTTC.